The 5 T cell receptor beta chains presented below share a single source sample, sequenced in a study of blood T cells in healthy people across ages. A sample-barcoded 5' primer and a J-beta primer mix were used in a second PCR of roughly 6 to 11 cycles. In TCRdb, the 5' RACE reads were re-called with MiXCR into one record per CDR3 protein. The sample has around 900,000 distinct CDR3 sequences, under 30% seen once. The source material was blood. The receptor source for this set is a woman older than 75 in good health.

In its sample, this clonotype was seen many times. The gene calls are TRBV6-6 and TRBJ1-2; no clear D gene. The CDR3 has 14 residues. V gave up 3 bases and J gave up 7 bases, with 15 bases separating them. Germline V lookup: CDR1 MNHNY, CDR2 SVGAGI (reference sequence). The CDR3 coding sequence is TGTGCCAGCAGTTATAATCCCGGGGAGCGTGGCTACACCTTC. It encodes CASSYNPGERGYTF.

This clonotype was detected many times. The rearrangement links TRBV4-3 to TRBJ2-3, with D tentatively TRBD1 (5 bases). Between the trimmed V and J ends, which lost 0 bases and 4 bases, there was a span of 17 bases. Germline lookup yields CDR1 LGHNA and CDR2 YSLEER. The CDR3 extends over 17 amino acids. The CDR3 loop is CASSQEVRGFTSDTQYF. The CDR3 bases are TGCGCCAGCAGCCAAGAAGTTAGGGGATTCACATCAGATACGCAGTATTTT.

As concerns this clonotype: Sequence at one end of the junction differs from germline and may be a read error. The chain couples TRBV15 to TRBJ2-5; D not resolved. The CDR3 consists of 16 residues. From germline, CDR1 is LNHNV and CDR2 YYDKDF (reference sequence). In DNA, the CDR3 is TGTGCCGCCAGCAGAGATAAAGGTCTACATCAAGAGACCCAGTACTTC. Its translation is CAASRDKGLHQETQYF.

Comment on this clonotype: A clone one base away is much larger, so this may be a read error. V gene TRBV9 combines with J gene TRBJ1-2, with D unresolved. The CDR3 length is 13 residues. Per the germline V gene, CDR1 is SGDLS and CDR2 is YYNGEE. Trimming removed 4 bases from V and 1 base from J, with 8 bases in between. The chain's CDR3 is CASSPNLNYGYTF. The CDR3 region has the DNA TGTGCCAGCAGCCCCAACCTTAACTATGGCTACACCTTC.

This chain links TRBV20-1 with TRBJ1-1; D is ambiguous. The length of the CDR3 is 15 residues. The V and J ends lost 6 bases and 0 bases respectively, with 17 bases between them. Germline CDR1 DFQATT, CDR2 SNEGSKA (reference sequence). The CDR3 region is CSAPEAGRMNTEAFF. CDR3 sequence (DNA): TGCAGTGCCCCCGAGGCGGGTCGGATGAACACTGAAGCTTTCTTT.